The 14 T cell receptor beta chains presented below share a single source sample, sequenced in a study of control samples from healthy donors and cancer patients. Using immunoSEQ multiplex PCR, the repertoire was profiled, and TCRdb retains in-frame clones only, with some absent. Among 80,000 to 100,000 clones listed, 80% to 95% were seen once. Input material: blood. The receptors come from a human donor in good health. The donor label of this sample is uncertain.

The rearrangement joins TRBV6-5 to TRBJ2-5; 14 nucleotides match TRBD2. The germline CDR1 and CDR2 sequences are MNHEY and SVGAGI. The CDR3 length is 16 residues. The V and J ends lost 4 bases and 2 bases, in that order; junction bases with no gene match: 3. The CDR3, as DNA: TGTGCCAGCAGTTTGGGACTAGCGGGGGTACAAGAGACCCAGTACTTC. Its translation is CASSLGLAGVQETQYF.

J is TRBJ1-5 and V is TRBV10-3; unclear D gene. V was shortened by 0 bases and J by 1 base, with 7 bases between the two germline ends. Germline V gene data show CDR1 as ENHRY and CDR2 as SYGVKD. The CDR3 is made up of 15 amino acids. CDR3 in DNA: TGTGCCATCAGTGAGTCTGGACGGAGCAATCAGCCCCAGCATTTT. Amino acid sequence: CAISESGRSNQPQHF.

CDR3 protein: CASISGGSNEKLFF. CDR3 nucleotides: TGTGCCAGCATTTCAGGGGGTTCTAATGAAAAACTGTTTTTT. The rearrangement links TRBV6-5 to TRBJ1-4, with TRBD1 identical over 7 bases. The germline V gene has CDR1 MNHEY and CDR2 SVGAGI. CDR3 size: 14 residues. V was pared by 7 bases and J by 3 bases, with 5 bases of the junction left unmatched.

The rearrangement uses TRBV18 and TRBJ2-1; no clear D. The length of the CDR3 is 12 residues. Trimming took 2 bases from V and 6 from J, leaving 5 bases between them. Germline assignment: CDR1 KGHSH and CDR2 LQKENI. Here the CDR3 DNA reads TGTGCCAGCTCACCATCGATCAATGAGCAGTTCTTC. It codes for CASSPSINEQFF.

This sequence joins TRBV7-9 and TRBJ1-1, with 7 bases lining up with TRBD1. CDR1 is SEHNR and CDR2 is FQNEAQ in the germline V gene (reference sequence). The junction had 9 bases not matched to a gene; V was cut back by 4 bases and J by 10 bases. This CDR3 region has 13 residues. In DNA form, the CDR3 reads TGTGCCAGCAGCTCCGGGGAGGGGGCTCGAGCTTTCTTT. This gives the protein CASSSGEGARAFF.

J is TRBJ1-1 and V is TRBV27; D may be TRBD1 (5 bases). The germline V and J ends were trimmed by 5 bases and 0 bases, with 13 bases remaining between them. The CDR3 runs 15 residues. Germline values: CDR1 MNHEY, CDR2 SMNVEV (reference sequence). CDR3: CASSTRRVMNTEAFF. The CDR3, as DNA: TGTGCCAGCAGTACACGCAGGGTCATGAACACTGAAGCTTTCTTT.

The chain has TRBV14 and TRBJ1-6; D is perhaps TRBD1 (5 bases). The V gene's germline CDR1 is SGHDN and CDR2 FVKESK. This CDR3 region has 14 residues. Trimming shortened V by 3 bases and J by 8 bases, and 11 bases separated the two germline ends. CDR3 in DNA: TGTGCCAGCAGCCACAGGGAAATATATTCACCCCTCCACTTT. This gives the protein CASSHREIYSPLHF.

The chain is built from TRBV28 and TRBJ1-4; D ambiguous. V shed 3 bases and J shed 2 bases, with 7 bases lying between them. The CDR3 runs to 14 residues. Germline CDR1 is MDHEN and CDR2 is SYDVKM. The CDR3 reads CASSFGLTNEKLFF. The CDR3 region has the DNA TGTGCCAGCAGTTTCGGGCTGACTAATGAAAAACTGTTTTTT.

V gene TRBV27 combines with J gene TRBJ2-7; D might be TRBD1 (6 bases). The germline gives CDR1 MNHEY, CDR2 SMNVEV (reference sequence). The CDR3 totals 14 residues. Trimming took off 2 bases at V and 4 bases at J, with 12 bases between the two ends. This CDR3 is CASSLNQGHYEQYF. CDR3 nucleotides: TGTGCCAGCAGTTTAAATCAGGGGCATTACGAGCAGTACTTC.

This sequence joins TRBV5-5 and TRBJ1-4, with TRBD1 as a possible D gene (6 bases). The germline CDR1 and CDR2 sequences are SGHKS and YYEKEE (reference sequence). V lost 2 bases, J lost 5 bases, and 13 bases lay in between. This CDR3 contains 15 residues. The CDR3 nucleotides read TGTGCCAGCAGCTTTATGGGGGGGCTCAATGAAAAACTGTTTTTT. Translated, it gives CASSFMGGLNEKLFF.

The chain uses TRBV7-9 and TRBJ1-6, with D possibly TRBD1 on 6 matching bases. V lost 1 base, J lost 6 bases, and 19 bases lay in between. The CDR3 sequence is 18 residues long. Germline CDR1 is SEHNR and CDR2 is FQNEAQ (reference sequence). Here the CDR3 DNA reads TGTGCCAGCAGCTTAGGAGGAGGGGGGGCTGGAGCTAATTCACCCCTCCACTTT. Translated: CASSLGGGGAGANSPLHF.

The chain has TRBV19 and TRBJ1-2; TRBD1 aligns across 7 bases. Germline V gene sequence: CDR1 LNHDA, CDR2 SQIVND (reference sequence). V trimming: 4 bases; J trimming: 2 bases; junction bases outside the gene matches: 4. This CDR3 is 14 amino acids long. The CDR3 sequence: CASSKMTGNYGYTF. The CDR3 nucleotides read TGTGCCAGTAGTAAGATGACAGGGAACTATGGCTACACCTTC.

The V and J genes are TRBV29-1 and TRBJ2-1; the D is unclear. V lost 4 bases, J lost 8 bases, and 6 bases lay in between. CDR3 size: 10 residues. Germline V gives CDR1 SQVTM, CDR2 ANQGSEA. CDR3 amino acids: CSVVNDEQFF. The CDR3 coding sequence is TGCAGCGTTGTCAACGATGAGCAGTTCTTC.

The V and J genes are TRBV7-9 and TRBJ2-2; D remains ambiguous. Germline V gene lookup returns CDR1 SEHNR and CDR2 FQNEAQ (reference sequence). The CDR3 sequence is 14 residues long. V was trimmed by 5 bases and J by 4 bases, leaving 11 bases between them. CDR3 region: CASSPRQLTGELFF. The CDR3 DNA follows: TGTGCCAGCAGCCCCCGACAACTCACCGGGGAGCTGTTTTTT.